Listed below are T cell receptor beta chains from one sample, sequenced in a study of T cell responses to AZD1222 COVID-19 vaccine. Assay used: immunoSEQ multiplex PCR; TCRdb lists only in-frame clones, some missing. The data hold roughly 150,000 clones, with around 91% observed a single time. The sample here was peripheral blood, taken on day 0 of AZD1222 vaccination. These receptors were collected from an adult in good health. Each CDR3 is given with its conserved first and last residue. D genes are given only for firm matches. Clone size is shown for a subset of rows, as once, few, many or a class of expanded clone.

>TRBJ2-3|-|TRBD1|TRBV7-9
CASSGPGQGATDTQYF
TGTGCCAGCAGCGGACCGGGACAGGGGGCCACAGATACGCAGTATTTT
>TRBJ1-2|once|-|TRBV3-1/TRBV3-2
CASSQDVPGIGGYTF
TGTGCCAGCAGCCAAGACGTTCCAGGGATTGGGGGCTACACCTTC
>TRBJ1-2|-|-|TRBV6-5
CATATIGGYTF
TGTGCCACCGCCACGATTGGGGGCTACACCTTC
>TRBJ2-1|-|-|TRBV20-1
CSAKVFFRQFF
TGCAGTGCTAAAGTCTTTTTTCGGCAGTTCTTC
>TRBJ2-3|-|TRBD2|TRBV7-6
CASSSLGSGLTGGGADTQYF
TGTGCCAGCAGCTCCCTCGGTTCAGGTCTAACGGGAGGAGGGGCAGATACGCAGTATTTT
>TRBJ1-2|-|-|TRBV6-5
CASRRPISGYYGYTF
TGTGCCAGCAGACGGCCAATTTCAGGGTACTATGGCTACACCTTC
>TRBJ2-1|-|TRBD2|TRBV7-2
CASSLVTSGSGEQFF
TGTGCCAGCAGCTTAGTGACTAGCGGGAGCGGTGAGCAGTTCTTC
>TRBJ1-4|-|-|TRBV5-6
CASSLWAAGGKLFF
TGTGCCAGCAGCTTGTGGGCAGCCGGGGGGAAACTGTTTTTT
>TRBJ2-1|once|TRBD2|TRBV19
CASSRSGRVYNEQFF
TGTGCCAGTAGTCGGAGCGGGAGGGTATACAATGAGCAGTTCTTC
>TRBJ2-7|-|-|TRBV4-3
CASSQAVSSYEQYF
TGCGCCAGCAGCCAAGCGGTAAGCTCCTACGAGCAGTACTTC
>TRBJ1-2|-|TRBD1|TRBV7-2
CASSLAWDRGYGYTF
TGTGCCAGCAGCTTAGCGTGGGACAGGGGCTATGGCTACACCTTC
>TRBJ2-2|-|-|TRBV3-1/TRBV3-2
CASSPKGVGGELFF
TGTGCCAGCAGCCCCAAAGGGGTGGGCGGGGAGCTGTTTTTT
>TRBJ2-1|-|-|TRBV13
CASSFADEQFF
TGTGCCAGCAGCTTCGCGGATGAGCAGTTCTTC
>TRBJ1-1|-|TRBD1|TRBV18
CASSRGRQGAMTEAFF
TGTGCCAGCTCCCGCGGTAGACAGGGGGCGATGACTGAAGCTTTCTTT
>TRBJ2-1|-|-|TRBV11-2
CASSLAGLNEQFF
TGTGCCAGCAGCTTAGCAGGACTCAATGAGCAGTTCTTC
>TRBJ2-7|-|-|TRBV19
CATKGGSFYEQYF
TGTGCCACCAAAGGGGGGTCATTCTACGAGCAGTACTTC
>TRBJ1-5|-|-|TRBV6-2/TRBV6-3
CASSYPGGDQPQHF
TGTGCCAGCAGTTACCCGGGGGGGGATCAGCCCCAGCATTTT
>TRBJ2-1|few|TRBD1|TRBV5-1
CASSQDRGQGNEQFF
TGCGCCAGCAGCCAGGACAGGGGGCAGGGCAATGAGCAGTTCTTC
>TRBJ2-3|-|-|TRBV5-1
CASSPRLADTQYF
TGCGCCAGCAGCCCGCGACTAGCAGATACGCAGTATTTT
>TRBJ2-1|-|-|TRBV7-2
CASSSSREQFF
TGTGCCAGCAGCTCCTCCAGAGAGCAGTTCTTC
>TRBJ1-1|-|-|TRBV7-6
CASSPLDRNTEAFF
TGTGCCAGCAGCCCCCTAGACAGGAACACTGAAGCTTTCTTT
>TRBJ1-2|-|-|TRBV5-8
CASSLELGRDGYTF
TGTGCCAGCAGCTTGGAACTTGGGAGGGATGGCTACACCTTC
>TRBJ2-1|-|TRBD2|TRBV7-9
CASSTLQAGGVNEQFF
TGTGCCAGCAGCACTCTTCAAGCGGGAGGGGTCAATGAGCAGTTCTTC
>TRBJ1-3|-|-|TRBV3-1/TRBV3-2
CASSQSHTIYF
TGTGCCAGCAGCCAAAGTCACACCATATATTTT
>TRBJ2-1|-|-|TRBV11-3
CASRRETTSFDEQFF
TGTGCCAGCAGGAGAGAGACAACTAGCTTCGATGAGCAGTTCTTC
>TRBJ1-3|-|TRBD1|TRBV3-1/TRBV3-2
CASSHQTGISGNTIYF
TGTGCCAGCAGCCACCAGACAGGGATTTCTGGAAACACCATATATTTT
>TRBJ1-6|-|-|TRBV7-6
CASSLGPSGQFSPLHF
TGTGCCAGCAGCTTAGGCCCCTCCGGGCAGTTTTCACCCCTCCACTTT
>TRBJ2-4|-|-|TRBV3-1/TRBV3-2
CASSPLQAKNIQYF
TGTGCCAGCAGCCCTCTCCAGGCCAAAAACATTCAGTACTTC
>TRBJ2-7|-|TRBD2|TRBV4-1
CASSQEASGSPSSYEQYF
TGCGCCAGCAGCCAAGAGGCTAGCGGGAGTCCGAGCTCCTACGAGCAGTACTTC
>TRBJ1-2|-|-|TRBV19
CASSIDLRSPYGYTF
TGTGCCAGTAGTATAGACCTCAGGAGCCCCTATGGCTACACCTTC
>TRBJ2-2|once|-|TRBV7-9
CASSLVPFGELFF
TGTGCCAGCAGCTTAGTTCCTTTCGGGGAGCTGTTTTTT
>TRBJ1-5|-|-|TRBV28
CASSGQGSQPQHF
TGTGCTTCCTCCGGGCAGGGAAGTCAGCCCCAGCATTTT
>TRBJ1-2|once|TRBD1|TRBV7-2
CASSSYGQEDGYTF
TGTGCCAGCAGCTCCTACGGACAGGAAGATGGCTACACCTTC
>TRBJ2-1|-|TRBD2|TRBV7-9
CASAGVWYNEQFF
TGTGCCAGCGCGGGAGTTTGGTACAATGAGCAGTTCTTC
>TRBJ2-2|-|TRBD2|TRBV2
CASKTSGSPTGELFF
TGTGCCAGCAAGACTAGCGGGAGTCCGACCGGGGAGCTGTTTTTT
>TRBJ1-6|-|TRBD1|TRBV18
CASSPGQGGSPLHF
TGTGCCAGCTCACCGGGACAGGGAGGATCACCCCTCCACTTT
>TRBJ1-3|-|-|TRBV5-1
CASSPDGGPSGNTIYF
TGCGCCAGCAGCCCTGACGGGGGCCCCTCTGGAAACACCATATATTTT
>TRBJ1-3|-|-|TRBV11-1
CASSFSREPGNTIYF
TGTGCCAGCAGCTTCAGCAGGGAACCTGGAAACACCATATATTTT
>TRBJ2-5|-|TRBD1|TRBV2
CASRQTGYTQETQYF
TGTGCCAGCAGGCAGACAGGGTATACCCAAGAGACCCAGTACTTC
>TRBJ1-1|once|-|TRBV2
CASSDPQTQDTEAFF
TGTGCCAGCAGTGACCCCCAGACTCAGGACACTGAAGCTTTCTTT
>TRBJ1-2|-|-|TRBV19
CASSNPGPSYGYTF
TGTGCCAGTAGTAACCCGGGACCCAGCTATGGCTACACCTTC
>TRBJ1-3|-|TRBD1|TRBV2
CASSEGRGEGTIYF
TGTGCCAGCAGTGAGGGCAGGGGGGAAGGCACCATATATTTT
>TRBJ2-5|once|TRBD1|TRBV19
CASSTTGGGLETQYF
TGTGCCAGTAGTACCACAGGGGGTGGTTTAGAGACCCAGTACTTC
>TRBJ2-3|-|-|TRBV6-6
CASNQVARGPTDTQYF
TGTGCCAGCAACCAGGTAGCCCGGGGTCCCACAGATACGCAGTATTTT
>TRBJ1-5|-|TRBD1|TRBV19
CATGDRGNPGVNQPQHF
TGTGCCACCGGGGACAGGGGAAACCCTGGGGTCAATCAGCCCCAGCATTTT
>TRBJ1-1|-|-|TRBV5-4
CASSLAGLRGEAFF
TGTGCCAGCAGCTTGGCCGGTTTGCGGGGTGAAGCTTTCTTT
>TRBJ1-2|-|-|TRBV27
CASSSRGSPFGYGYTF
TGTGCCAGCAGTTCAAGGGGATCTCCTTTTGGCTATGGCTACACCTTC
>TRBJ2-5|-|TRBD2|TRBV4-3
CASSQGIAGVETQYF
TGCGCCAGCAGCCAAGGCATAGCGGGAGTAGAGACCCAGTACTTC
>TRBJ2-6|-|-|TRBV5-8
CASSLVGDGSGANVLTF
TGTGCCAGCAGCTTGGTGGGTGACGGGTCCGGGGCCAACGTCCTGACTTTC
>TRBJ2-1|-|-|TRBV4-3
CASSTQGNYNEQFF
TGCGCCAGCAGCACCCAGGGGAACTACAATGAGCAGTTCTTC
>TRBJ2-7|-|TRBD1|TRBV19
CASSSWTGGTYEQYF
TGTGCCAGTAGTTCCTGGACAGGGGGCACCTACGAGCAGTACTTC
>TRBJ1-2|-|-|TRBV12-3/TRBV12-4
CASSSRGYGYTF
TGTGCCAGCAGTTCCCGTGGGTATGGCTACACCTTC
>TRBJ2-3|-|TRBD1|TRBV7-2
CASSPGQGWWEGRTDTQYF
TGTGCCAGCAGCCCGGGACAGGGGTGGTGGGAGGGTCGCACAGATACGCAGTATTTT
>TRBJ1-1|-|-|TRBV24-1
CATSDRLGAEAFF
TGTGCCACCAGTGATCGATTGGGCGCTGAAGCTTTCTTT
>TRBJ2-7|-|-|TRBV15
CATSIRSKSSYEQYF
TGTGCCACCAGCATAAGAAGTAAGAGCTCCTACGAGCAGTACTTC
>TRBJ2-5|-|-|TRBV12-3/TRBV12-4
CASSSFDGGFDF
TGTGCCAGCAGTTCTTTTGACGGCGGATTCGACTTC